This paragraph covers one T cell receptor beta chain sequence. The protocol was immunoSEQ multiplex PCR, while the TCRdb copy is restricted to in-frame clones and leaves out a portion. Here the sample spans around 110,000 clones, under 90% being singletons. Patients in the study, people with chemo-refractory metastatic non-small-cell lung cancer, received focal radiation plus ipilimumab CTLA-4 blockade. The CDR3 spans 13 residues. CDR1 is MGHRA and CDR2 is YSYEKL in the germline V gene. V was trimmed by 0 bases and J by 8 bases, leaving 10 bases between them. The sample comes from a study of radiotherapy plus CTLA-4 blockade in lung cancer.

This sequence was found in a human donor with non-small cell lung cancer that progressed on radiotherapy plus ipilimumab. Some clones in this sample may be carry-over from other donors' samples. The sample was peripheral blood, taken from a patient treated with radiotherapy plus ipilimumab. The chain couples TRBV4-1 to TRBJ1-1, with D unclear. In DNA, the CDR3 is TGCGCCAGCAGCCAAGAGCAGGCCGTAGAAGCTTTCTTT. Its protein product is CASSQEQAVEAFF.